The source of this TCR beta chain is a study of blood T cell repertoires in COVID-19 (dated by TCRdb to about 2020). Study-level background: Samples from collaborators originated in the United States, Italy and Spain and spanned both the acute and convalescent phases of COVID-19. The prospective study material was composed of cDNA or gDNA derived from T cells, B-cell-depleted T cells, or PBMCs. Deeply sampled blood TCRbeta repertoires from subjects exposed to, actively infected with, or recovered from COVID-19 were included in the dataset. The repertoires were made available in a free public database intended to serve as a resource for research on the immune response to SARS-CoV-2. The samples were drawn from two sources: the first 160 participants of the ongoing ImmuneRACE study, and 950 to 1,500 subjects contributed by 6 global collaborators. Sample metadata almost always included a de-identified subject ID, COVID-19 status, age in years and sex. Where available, HLA class I and class II types were taken from metadata supplied by the sample provider and were not determined by assay-based typing. The paper as a whole reports these results and caveats: Clinical and demographic metadata were provided uncurated, with the amount varying by source and participant.

Collaborating institutions collected whole blood in K2EDTA tubes following their own protocols. For TCRbeta analysis, collaborator samples were shipped as frozen whole blood, as isolated PBMCs, or as DNA extracted from either sample type. To note about this clone: This receptor's antigen is unknown. The sample holds no much larger clone one base away, and base qualities are not on file.

The trim is 4 bases for V and 4 bases for J, with a gap of 9 bases between the germline ends. Sequences SGHDT (CDR1) and YYEEEE (CDR2) are obtained from the germline V gene. Counted from cysteine to phenylalanine, this CDR3 has 12 amino acids. The kept DNA is CDR3 alone, 36 bases in frame from the first base. The immunoSEQ Assay, a bias-controlled multiplex PCR, was used to amplify TCRbeta CDR3 regions from genomic DNA. Per the authors' processing: Nucleated cell counts per sample were estimated from amplification of reference gene primers within the assay. Sequence reads were collapsed and filtered to measure the absolute abundance of every unique TCRbeta CDR3 rearrangement. For each sample, productive Simpson clonality was calculated as the square root of Simpson's diversity index over productive rearrangements. TCRdb re-hosts the immuneACCESS table, in-frame sequences only. Its copies lack some clones; in the studies checked, an unresolved V gene accounts for under half of them, and the cause for the rest is not known. V, J and clone size reflect that table, while D and trimming were determined from the DNA. For this sample there are about 170,000 clones; 84% appear just once. Roughly 13% of the sample goes to the ten largest clones.

The receptor was isolated from a man aged 18 to 29 with active or convalescent COVID-19. The V and J genes are TRBV5-6 and TRBJ2-7, with TRBD1 as a weak D call on 6 bases. Specimen: peripheral blood. The base sequence is TGTGCCAGCAGCCCCCAGGGGTACGAGCAGTACTTC. This sequence encodes CASSPQGYEQYF. The reference TRBV5-6 and TRBJ2-7 proteins fill in what lies around the CDR3, so the full variable domain reads DAGVTQSPTHLIKTRGQQVTLRCSPKSGHDTVSWYQQALGQGPQFIFQYYEEEERQRGNFPDRFSGHQFPNYSSELNVNALLLGDSALYLCASSPQGYEQYFGPGTRLTVT.